The present TCR beta chain was sequenced within a study of OX40 agonist ivuxolimab in advanced cancers. In terms of the full investigation: Ivuxolimab was an agonistic, fully human IgG2 monoclonal antibody directed against OX40 (CD134), a costimulatory receptor. Partial responses occurred in three dose-escalation patients: two with cutaneous melanoma and one with hepatocellular carcinoma. Of the approximately 50 patients in dose escalation, about 20 had hepatocellular carcinoma, about 15 had melanoma, 9 had renal cell carcinoma and 9 had head and neck cancer. Intravenous ivuxolimab was administered to patients every 2 weeks at six dose levels: 0.01, 0.1, 0.3, 1.5, 3 and 10 mg/kg. Peripheral TCRbeta sequencing was intended to test whether TCR sequence diversity was altered and clonal T-cell expansion was caused by ivuxolimab. The monotherapy dose-escalation portion (N = 52 patients) of the phase I ivuxolimab trial is reported in the paper. Prior anti-PD-1, anti-PD-L1 or anti-CTLA-4 therapy was permitted, and checkpoint inhibitors had been received by about 37% of dose-escalation patients. In the dose-escalation cohort, around four fifths of patients were male, and the mean age was 60 years with a range of roughly 23 to 90. What the research found in general, with its limitations: Partial responders in the 0.1-3.0 mg/kg groups had among the lowest normalized peripheral clonal expansion, especially among CD8+ T cells. On average, CD8+ T cells showed more expanded clones than CD4+ T cells after ivuxolimab. At doses of 0.1 to 3.0 mg/kg, clonal expansion of both CD4+ and CD8+ T cells in blood was seen between baseline and week 6. Antigen specificity was not determined for the clonally expanded peripheral T cells. Low levels of normalized T-cell clonal expansion were also seen in some nonresponding patients.

On this clone: This receptor's antigen is unknown. No base quality values were provided; no much bigger clone lies one nucleotide off.

To sequence the TCRbeta CDR3 region, genomic DNA was isolated from the sorted cells. The immunoSEQ Assay was used to sequence the TCRbeta CDR3 regions. TCRdb took this table from immuneACCESS and kept in-frame rearrangements with V and J called. Such tables lack part of the clones; where checked against another copy, unresolved V genes explain under half of the gap, and the rest is unexplained. For this sample there are 60,000 to 85,000 clones; around 82% appear just once. The top ten constitute around 7.5% of the sample. From the cysteine through the phenylalanine, the CDR3 covers 14 amino acids. Left in the record is the CDR3 DNA by itself, 42 bases read in frame from the first base. After removal of 4 bases from V and 3 bases from J, the junction retains 4 bases not matched to a gene. CDR1 and CDR2 are read off the germline V gene as SGDLS and YYNGEE. The trial excluded patients who had a history of autoimmune disease or who were on systemic immunosuppression. Peripheral blood for TCR sequencing was collected from all dose cohorts at baseline, on cycle 4 day 1, and on cycle 7 day 1. The samples were drawn from a first-in-human, open-label, multicenter phase I dose-escalation trial of ivuxolimab. Adults with locally advanced or metastatic head and neck squamous cell, hepatocellular, melanoma or renal cell carcinoma were enrolled in the trial. Before TCR sequencing, CD4+ T cells and CD8+ T cells from peripheral blood were sorted into separate populations.

This clonotype was obtained from an adult with an advanced solid tumor such as melanoma, head and neck, liver or kidney cancer. This sample comprised CD4+ or CD8+ T cells sorted from blood, obtained in a trial of the OX40 agonist ivuxolimab. Recombination linked TRBV9 to TRBJ1-3; TRBD1 agrees with 7 junctional bases. The CDR3 has the sequence CASSRTGDGNTIYF. The nucleotide sequence reads as follows: TGTGCCAGCAGCAGAACAGGGGATGGAAACACCATATATTTT.